This T cell receptor beta chain came from a study of graft-versus-host responses after intestinal transplantation. Findings and limits, study-wide: GvH clonotypes were identified within recipient marrow, with a subset emerging first in ileum or blood. Early declines in HvG clones that occurred post-transplant were associated with peak circulating GvH clone levels. High graft-versus-host to host-versus-graft clonal ratios were found in allografts of patients who had graft-donor T cell macrochimerism.

Using immunoSEQ multiplex PCR, the repertoire was profiled, and TCRdb retains in-frame clones only, with some absent. This repertoire shows some 80,000 clones, 75% to 95% found once; its top ten account for 7.6%. In regard to this clone: Its antigen is unknown.

The CDR3 extends over 14 amino acids. Germline CDR1 reads LNHDA; CDR2 reads SQIVND (reference sequence). The V end was cut by 4 bases, the J end by 2 bases, with 11 bases between. The receptor comes from a human donor who was the organ donor for an intestinal transplant. The gene calls are TRBV19 and TRBJ2-5; possibly TRBD2 for D (6 bases). The sample was unstimulated CD8+ T cells sorted from spleen or lymph node cells, taken before transplant. The CDR3 bases are TGTGCCAGTAGTAACCGGGGAGGACAAGAGACCCAGTACTTC. As protein: CASSNRGGQETQYF.